This paragraph reports one T cell receptor beta chain. This specimen comes from a study of OX40 agonist ivuxolimab in advanced cancers. Clones were read by immunoSEQ multiplex PCR, and TCRdb kept only the in-frame ones, dropping some. The table includes around 58,000 clones, about 89% detected once. The germline CDR1 and CDR2 sequences are LGHNA and YNFKEQ. The CDR3 is 12 residues long. V lost 4 bases to trimming and J lost 5 bases, with 7 bases between them. The starting material was CD4+ or CD8+ T cells sorted from blood, obtained in a trial of the OX40 agonist ivuxolimab. The TCR comes from an adult with an advanced solid tumor such as melanoma, head and neck, liver or kidney cancer. The chain uses TRBV4-2 and TRBJ2-3; weak D call: TRBD1 (5 bases). CDR3 DNA: TGTGCCAGCAGCCCTCAGGGAGATACGCAGTATTTT. Its protein product is CASSPQGDTQYF.